A selection of T cell receptor beta chains follows, all from one sample in a study of OX40 agonist ivuxolimab in advanced cancers. Generated by immunoSEQ multiplex PCR, the TCRdb table keeps only in-frame clones and is missing some. In the table there are tens of thousands of clones, around 85% of which are singletons. This specimen was CD4+ or CD8+ T cells sorted from blood, taken in a trial of the OX40 agonist ivuxolimab. Receptors were obtained from an adult with an advanced solid tumor such as melanoma, head and neck, liver or kidney cancer. Each CDR3 is given with its conserved first and last residue. Each record gives: V gene, D gene, clone size, J gene, CDR3 DNA, CDR3 protein. The D gene is left open where the match is weak. Where a row states a size, it is once, few, many or the class of an expanded clone; other rows omit it.

v_call: TRBV28; d_call: -; clone_size: -; j_call: TRBJ2-7; cdr3_nt: TGTGCCAGCAGTTTTCTGTCGGGGAATTCCTACGAGCAGTACTTC; cdr3_aa: CASSFLSGNSYEQYF
v_call: TRBV4-3; d_call: TRBD1; clone_size: -; j_call: TRBJ2-7; cdr3_nt: TGCGCCAGCAGCCAAGAAGTGCCGGGGACAGGGGGCCCTTTACCCTACGAGCAGTACTTC; cdr3_aa: CASSQEVPGTGGPLPYEQYF
v_call: TRBV28; d_call: -; clone_size: -; j_call: TRBJ2-5; cdr3_nt: TGTGCCAGCAGTTTAATTGGCAGAGGACTTCAAGAGACCCAGTACTTC; cdr3_aa: CASSLIGRGLQETQYF
v_call: TRBV5-4; d_call: TRBD2; clone_size: -; j_call: TRBJ2-1; cdr3_nt: TGTGCCAGCAGCTTGGGGTCTAGCGGGGGAAATGAGCAGTTCTTC; cdr3_aa: CASSLGSSGGNEQFF
v_call: TRBV6-6; d_call: -; clone_size: -; j_call: TRBJ1-5; cdr3_nt: TGTGCCAGCAGTTACGGGGGGTCGAACAATCAGCCCCAGCATTTT; cdr3_aa: CASSYGGSNNQPQHF
v_call: TRBV7-2; d_call: -; clone_size: -; j_call: TRBJ2-2; cdr3_nt: TGTGCCAGCAGCTTAGCGGGGGGAGTCACCGGGGAGCTGTTTTTT; cdr3_aa: CASSLAGGVTGELFF
v_call: TRBV5-1; d_call: -; clone_size: -; j_call: TRBJ1-2; cdr3_nt: TGCGCCAGCAGCCACGGATCCGGGGATGGCTACACCTTC; cdr3_aa: CASSHGSGDGYTF
v_call: TRBV9; d_call: -; clone_size: -; j_call: TRBJ2-7; cdr3_nt: TGTGCCAGCAGCGTAGATGGGACACTTCCCTACGAGCAGTACTTC; cdr3_aa: CASSVDGTLPYEQYF
v_call: TRBV6-1; d_call: TRBD1; clone_size: -; j_call: TRBJ1-2; cdr3_nt: TGTGCCAGCAGTGAACGCTGGACAGGGAATGGCTACACCTTC; cdr3_aa: CASSERWTGNGYTF
v_call: TRBV7-2; d_call: -; clone_size: -; j_call: TRBJ1-6; cdr3_nt: TGTGCCAGCAGCCTACTTTATACTAATTCACCCCTCCACTTT; cdr3_aa: CASSLLYTNSPLHF
v_call: TRBV5-6; d_call: -; clone_size: -; j_call: TRBJ1-1; cdr3_nt: TGTGCCAGCTCAAAGGGGGGACTCGCTGAAGCTTTCTTT; cdr3_aa: CASSKGGLAEAFF
v_call: TRBV9; d_call: -; clone_size: -; j_call: TRBJ1-1; cdr3_nt: TGTGCCAGCAGCGTAGTTATAGGGGCGGGAGCGACTGAAGCTTTCTTT; cdr3_aa: CASSVVIGAGATEAFF
v_call: TRBV28; d_call: -; clone_size: -; j_call: TRBJ1-5; cdr3_nt: TGTGCCAGCTCCACCCCCCGAGGGCCCCAGCATTTT; cdr3_aa: CASSTPRGPQHF
v_call: TRBV5-1; d_call: -; clone_size: once; j_call: TRBJ1-5; cdr3_nt: TGCGCCAGCAGCTTGGGTCTAAATCAGCCCCAGCATTTT; cdr3_aa: CASSLGLNQPQHF
v_call: TRBV6-1; d_call: -; clone_size: -; j_call: TRBJ2-3; cdr3_nt: TGTGCCACTAGGACAGCTAGCACAGATACGCAGTATTTT; cdr3_aa: CATRTASTDTQYF
v_call: TRBV5-1; d_call: -; clone_size: -; j_call: TRBJ2-5; cdr3_nt: TGCGCCAGCAGCTTGGTAGGACAGAGGGAAGAGACCCAGTACTTC; cdr3_aa: CASSLVGQREETQYF
v_call: TRBV4-2; d_call: -; clone_size: -; j_call: TRBJ1-5; cdr3_nt: TGTGCCAGCAGCCAAGGCCCAGGCCTCAATCAGCCCCAGCATTTT; cdr3_aa: CASSQGPGLNQPQHF
v_call: TRBV27; d_call: -; clone_size: few; j_call: TRBJ1-5; cdr3_nt: TGTGCCAGCAGTGTCCAGGGGAATCAGCCCCAGCATTTT; cdr3_aa: CASSVQGNQPQHF
v_call: TRBV20-1; d_call: -; clone_size: -; j_call: TRBJ2-7; cdr3_nt: TGCAGTGCTAGAGGTCGGTACGAGCAGTACTTC; cdr3_aa: CSARGRYEQYF
v_call: TRBV6-5; d_call: TRBD1; clone_size: -; j_call: TRBJ1-2; cdr3_nt: TGTGCCAGCAGACTCCCCAGGGGGAATGGTGGCTACACCTTC; cdr3_aa: CASRLPRGNGGYTF
v_call: TRBV7-8; d_call: TRBD1; clone_size: -; j_call: TRBJ1-3; cdr3_nt: TGTGCCAGCAGCTCTTACAGGGGGATCTCTGGAAACACCATATATTTT; cdr3_aa: CASSSYRGISGNTIYF
v_call: TRBV11-2; d_call: -; clone_size: -; j_call: TRBJ1-6; cdr3_nt: TGTGCCAGCAGCTTAGCTACAGAGTATTCACCCCTCCACTTT; cdr3_aa: CASSLATEYSPLHF
v_call: TRBV18; d_call: -; clone_size: -; j_call: TRBJ2-4; cdr3_nt: TGTGCCAGCTCACCATACAGGGCAGGGGCCAAAAACATTCAGTACTTC; cdr3_aa: CASSPYRAGAKNIQYF
v_call: TRBV9; d_call: -; clone_size: once; j_call: TRBJ2-3; cdr3_nt: TGTGCCAGCAGCGTAGGCAGGGCCACAGATACGCAGTATTTT; cdr3_aa: CASSVGRATDTQYF
v_call: TRBV15; d_call: TRBD1; clone_size: -; j_call: TRBJ2-1; cdr3_nt: TGTGCCACCAGCTACGGGACAGTGCTTTACAATGAGCAGTTCTTC; cdr3_aa: CATSYGTVLYNEQFF
v_call: TRBV6-1; d_call: TRBD2; clone_size: -; j_call: TRBJ2-7; cdr3_nt: TGTGCCAGCACCCAAGCGGGGGGCTCCCTTCGGGAGCAGTACTTC; cdr3_aa: CASTQAGGSLREQYF
v_call: TRBV11-2; d_call: -; clone_size: -; j_call: TRBJ2-5; cdr3_nt: TGTGCCAGCAGCGATACACGGGAGACCCAGTACTTC; cdr3_aa: CASSDTRETQYF
v_call: TRBV7-9; d_call: TRBD2; clone_size: -; j_call: TRBJ2-3; cdr3_nt: TGTGCCAGCAGCCCTAGCGGGACAGCCAAGACTAGCACAGATACGCAGTATTTT; cdr3_aa: CASSPSGTAKTSTDTQYF
v_call: TRBV28; d_call: -; clone_size: -; j_call: TRBJ2-5; cdr3_nt: TGTGCCAGCAGTTCGCTGGCGACGGACCAAGAGACCCAGTACTTC; cdr3_aa: CASSSLATDQETQYF
v_call: TRBV6-5; d_call: -; clone_size: -; j_call: TRBJ1-2; cdr3_nt: TGTGCCAGCAGTTACTCGGGAGGTAACTATGGCTACACCTTC; cdr3_aa: CASSYSGGNYGYTF
v_call: TRBV9; d_call: -; clone_size: -; j_call: TRBJ1-1; cdr3_nt: TGTGCCAGCAGCGTAGATGGGGACACTGAAGCTTTCTTT; cdr3_aa: CASSVDGDTEAFF
v_call: TRBV29-1; d_call: TRBD1; clone_size: -; j_call: TRBJ2-4; cdr3_nt: TGCAGCGTTGTGGTGACAGGGGGAGCGAACATTCAGTACTTC; cdr3_aa: CSVVVTGGANIQYF
v_call: TRBV15; d_call: -; clone_size: -; j_call: TRBJ1-4; cdr3_nt: TGTGCCACCAGCCTAGGGGAGAACCTCCGAGATGAAAAACTGTTTTTT; cdr3_aa: CATSLGENLRDEKLFF
v_call: TRBV21-1; d_call: -; clone_size: -; j_call: TRBJ1-1; cdr3_nt: TGTGCCAGCAGCAAATACTATGGGGACAGGTACACTGAAGCTTTCTTT; cdr3_aa: CASSKYYGDRYTEAFF
v_call: TRBV6-5; d_call: -; clone_size: -; j_call: TRBJ1-5; cdr3_nt: TGTGCCAGCAGACCGACGGGTTATAGCAATCAGCCCCAGCATTTT; cdr3_aa: CASRPTGYSNQPQHF
v_call: TRBV28; d_call: -; clone_size: -; j_call: TRBJ1-1; cdr3_nt: TGTGCCAGCAGTTTTCGCAGGAACACTGAAGCTTTCTTT; cdr3_aa: CASSFRRNTEAFF
v_call: TRBV28; d_call: -; clone_size: few; j_call: TRBJ1-1; cdr3_nt: TGTGCCAGCAGTTCGCCGACAGAGTCGAACACTGAAGCTTTCTTT; cdr3_aa: CASSSPTESNTEAFF
v_call: TRBV7-2; d_call: TRBD2; clone_size: -; j_call: TRBJ2-3; cdr3_nt: TGTGCCAGCAGCTCCGGCGGCGGGGGGGTGGCAGATACGCAGTATTTT; cdr3_aa: CASSSGGGGVADTQYF
v_call: TRBV7-3; d_call: -; clone_size: -; j_call: TRBJ2-3; cdr3_nt: TGTGCCAGCAGCTTAACAGCGACAAACACAGATACGCAGTATTTT; cdr3_aa: CASSLTATNTDTQYF
v_call: TRBV5-1; d_call: TRBD1; clone_size: -; j_call: TRBJ2-1; cdr3_nt: TGCGCCAGCAGCTTGGCACTGACAGGGGGCGGAGATCGGGAGTTCTTC; cdr3_aa: CASSLALTGGGDREFF
v_call: TRBV13; d_call: -; clone_size: -; j_call: TRBJ2-5; cdr3_nt: TGTGCCAGCAGCTTAGGCCCCCGGGCGGACCAGACCCAGTACTTC; cdr3_aa: CASSLGPRADQTQYF
v_call: TRBV5-1; d_call: TRBD1; clone_size: -; j_call: TRBJ2-6; cdr3_nt: TGCGCCAGCAGCTTTACGGGACAGGGTGCTGGGGCCAACGTCCTGACTTTC; cdr3_aa: CASSFTGQGAGANVLTF
v_call: TRBV7-8; d_call: -; clone_size: -; j_call: TRBJ2-7; cdr3_nt: TGTGCCAGCAGCTGGACTACTTTCAGGGCCGAGCAGTACTTC; cdr3_aa: CASSWTTFRAEQYF
v_call: TRBV27; d_call: -; clone_size: -; j_call: TRBJ1-2; cdr3_nt: TGTGCCAGCAGCGGGACGGTGGAGAGGATTGGCTACACCTTC; cdr3_aa: CASSGTVERIGYTF
v_call: TRBV7-3; d_call: -; clone_size: -; j_call: TRBJ2-1; cdr3_nt: TGTGCCAGCAGCTTAGACTCCTACAATGAGCAGTTCTTC; cdr3_aa: CASSLDSYNEQFF
v_call: TRBV5-4; d_call: TRBD1; clone_size: -; j_call: TRBJ1-1; cdr3_nt: TGTGCCAGCAGCTTGCAGGGGGCGAACACTGAAGCTTTCTTT; cdr3_aa: CASSLQGANTEAFF
v_call: TRBV5-1; d_call: TRBD1; clone_size: -; j_call: TRBJ1-2; cdr3_nt: TGCGCCAGCAGCGAAGGGACAGGGCTCTATGGCTACACCTTC; cdr3_aa: CASSEGTGLYGYTF
v_call: TRBV5-1; d_call: TRBD1; clone_size: once; j_call: TRBJ2-1; cdr3_nt: TGCGCCAGCAGTACCGGACAGGGGGGTTCCTACAATGAGCAGTTCTTC; cdr3_aa: CASSTGQGGSYNEQFF
v_call: TRBV19; d_call: TRBD1; clone_size: -; j_call: TRBJ2-1; cdr3_nt: TGTGCCAGTAGTATAGATGACAGGGGGCACAATGAGCAGTTCTTC; cdr3_aa: CASSIDDRGHNEQFF
v_call: TRBV29-1; d_call: TRBD1; clone_size: -; j_call: TRBJ1-1; cdr3_nt: TGCAGCGTAACAGGGGACTATGAAGCTTTCTTT; cdr3_aa: CSVTGDYEAFF
v_call: TRBV7-3; d_call: TRBD1; clone_size: -; j_call: TRBJ2-7; cdr3_nt: TGTGCCAGCAGCCGGGACAGCTCCTACGAGCAGTACTTC; cdr3_aa: CASSRDSSYEQYF